The subject of this entry is one T cell receptor (beta chain). Its antigen is not identified. The entry originates in a study of cytomegalovirus exposure and HLA in healthy donors. Whole-study results and caveats: Exclusion applied to some V segments, including TRBV6-2 and TRBV6-3, as they were indistinguishable. CMV serostatus was the sole immune exposure data available. Across HLA loci, a later analysis found differing TCR association rates, with DRB1 most and HLA-C fewest.

These donors counted as nominally healthy when sampled, but unrecorded immune exposures were likely. The PCR contained 60 Vbeta and 13 Jbeta primers. The method was immunoSEQ multiplex PCR; TCRdb's version includes in-frame clones alone and lacks a portion of them. The sample includes approximately 76,000 clones, approximately 57% of them seen just once. With V trimmed by 8 bases and J by 2 bases, 24 bases remained unmatched. The CDR3 consists of 19 residues. Germline values: CDR1 GTSNPN, CDR2 SVGIG (reference sequence). The sample taken for sequencing was PBMCs. The clonotype comes from a young man in good health and CMV-seropositive. This rearrangement joins TRBV30 to TRBJ2-3; 8 bases line up with TRBD1. As DNA, the CDR3 is TGTGCCCCCGATACCAGACAGGGGATGGCCCCCACACACACAGATACGCAGTATTTT. Translated: CAPDTRQGMAPTHTDTQYF.